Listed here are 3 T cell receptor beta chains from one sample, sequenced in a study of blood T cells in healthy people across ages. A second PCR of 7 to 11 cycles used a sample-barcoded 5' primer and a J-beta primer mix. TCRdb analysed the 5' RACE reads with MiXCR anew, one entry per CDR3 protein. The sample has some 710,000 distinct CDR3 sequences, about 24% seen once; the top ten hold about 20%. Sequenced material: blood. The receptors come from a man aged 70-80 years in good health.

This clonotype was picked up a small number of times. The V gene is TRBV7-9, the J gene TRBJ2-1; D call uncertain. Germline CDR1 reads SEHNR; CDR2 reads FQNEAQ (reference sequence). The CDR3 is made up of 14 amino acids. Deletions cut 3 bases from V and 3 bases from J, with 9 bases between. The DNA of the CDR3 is TGTGCCAGCAGCTTTTACCAAGACTACAATGAGCAGTTCTTC. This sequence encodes CASSFYQDYNEQFF.

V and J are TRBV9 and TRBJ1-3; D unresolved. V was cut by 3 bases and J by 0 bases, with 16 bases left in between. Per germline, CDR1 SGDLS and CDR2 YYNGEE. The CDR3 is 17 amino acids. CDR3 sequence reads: CASSETPPGYSGNTIYF. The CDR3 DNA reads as TGTGCCAGCAGCGAGACTCCGCCGGGGTACTCTGGAAACACCATATATTTT.

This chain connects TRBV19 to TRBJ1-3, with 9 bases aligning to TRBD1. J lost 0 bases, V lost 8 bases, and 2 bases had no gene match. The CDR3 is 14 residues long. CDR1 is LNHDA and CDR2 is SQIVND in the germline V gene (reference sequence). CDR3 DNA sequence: TGTGCCAGTGGGACAGGGAGCTCTGGAAACACCATATATTTT. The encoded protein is CASGTGSSGNTIYF.